These 32 T cell receptor beta chains share one sample of origin, sequenced in a study of T cell responses to AZD1222 COVID-19 vaccine. Sequencing used immunoSEQ multiplex PCR; TCRdb keeps in-frame clones, though not all of them. Of over 150,000 clones listed, about nine tenths are singletons. Sequencing was performed on peripheral blood, taken on day 0 of MenACWY control vaccination. These receptors were taken from an adult in good health.

There are a few counts of this clone. The gene calls are TRBV27 and TRBJ1-1; D remains unclear. The V and J ends lost 3 bases and 4 bases respectively, with 12 bases between them. This CDR3 contains 14 residues. Germline V gene data show CDR1 as MNHEY and CDR2 as SMNVEV (reference sequence). The CDR3 here is CASSLNDGRTEAFF. Written as DNA, the CDR3 is TGTGCCAGCAGTTTGAATGACGGCCGCACTGAAGCTTTCTTT.

The rearrangement uses TRBV24-1 and TRBJ2-1; D might be TRBD2 (6 bases). Deletions cut 0 bases from V and 4 bases from J, with 15 bases between. Looked up from germline, CDR1 is KGHDR and CDR2 is SFDVKD. The CDR3 loop spans 17 amino acids. CDR3 residues: CATSDLSHTGEYNEQFF. CDR3 nucleotides: TGTGCCACCAGTGATTTGTCCCACACGGGGGAATACAATGAGCAGTTCTTC.

The chain links TRBV29-1 to TRBJ1-2; TRBD1 matches at 8 bases. The V and J ends lost 3 bases and 7 bases, in that order; junction bases with no gene match: 7. There are 13 residues in the CDR3. Germline assignment: CDR1 SQVTM and CDR2 ANQGSEA. The CDR3 DNA is TGCAGCGTTGACCGGCAGGGGGCTTTTGGCTACACCTTC. Translated: CSVDRQGAFGYTF.

The chain combines TRBV19 with TRBJ1-2, with 8 nucleotides matching TRBD1. The germline gives CDR1 LNHDA, CDR2 SQIVND (reference sequence). Trimming cost V 6 bases and J 4 bases; bases outside gene matches: 16. The CDR3 length is 17 residues. The CDR3 nucleotides read TGTGCCAGTAGCGACTCGGGACAGGCGGCGCCCTTCTATGGCTACACCTTC. Translated: CASSDSGQAAPFYGYTF.

This clone was seen more than once but under ten times. DNA of the CDR3: TGTGCCAGCAGCCAAACCGGACCTATCTCTGAAGCTTTCTTT. Its translation: CASSQTGPISEAFF. The chain links TRBV3-1 (or the pseudogene TRBV3-2) to TRBJ1-1; D gene uncertain. There are 14 residues in the CDR3. Trimming took 2 bases from V and 6 from J, leaving 13 bases between them. Germline CDR1 and CDR2: LGHDT and YNNKEL (reference sequence).

The gene calls are TRBV5-4 and TRBJ2-7, with 8 nucleotides matching TRBD1. Germline values: CDR1 SGHNT, CDR2 YYREEE (reference sequence). V trimming: 4 bases; J trimming: 3 bases; junction bases outside the gene matches: 6. The CDR3 consists of 14 residues. The CDR3 nucleotides read TGTGCCAGCAGCCCCGACAGGGGACGCTACGAGCAGTACGTC. This encodes CASSPDRGRYEQYV.

The chain carries TRBV4-1 and TRBJ2-2; weak D call: TRBD1 (6 bases). Germline values: CDR1 MGHRA, CDR2 YSYEKL. The germline V and J ends were trimmed by 11 bases and 1 base, with 17 bases remaining between them. This CDR3 has 15 amino acids. As DNA, the CDR3 is TGCGCCTCACAGACCGGGACAAAGAACACCGGGGAGCTGTTTTTT. This gives the protein CASQTGTKNTGELFF.

In regard to this clone: Other DNA sequences in the sample encode the same CDR3. The CDR3 sequence is CASSPVQGRNTGELFF. The CDR3 DNA reads as TGTGCCAGCTCTCCCGTACAGGGTCGGAACACCGGGGAGCTGTTTTTT. The V and J genes are TRBV18 and TRBJ2-2, with D perhaps TRBD1 (6 bases). V was pared by 6 bases and J by 1 base, with 15 bases between. CDR3 length: 16 residues. Germline CDR1 reads KGHSH; CDR2 reads LQKENI.

This chain links TRBV19 with TRBJ2-5; the match to TRBD2 covers 8 bases. This CDR3 contains 14 residues. The V segment lost 4 bases and the J segment 5 bases; nucleotides outside the gene matches: 6. CDR1 is LNHDA, CDR2 SQIVND, per germline (reference sequence). The CDR3 loop reads CASSRAGARETQYF. The CDR3 DNA reads TGTGCCAGTAGTAGAGCGGGGGCCAGGGAGACCCAGTACTTC.

The chain joins TRBV7-6 to TRBJ1-1, with D possibly matching TRBD1 (5 bases). Germline V gives CDR1 SGHVS, CDR2 FNYEAQ. The CDR3 has 15 amino acids. Trimming stripped 5 bases from V and 5 bases from J, with 18 bases between. This chain's CDR3 is CASSAQGALRTEAFF. CDR3 sequence (DNA): TGTGCCAGCAGCGCCCAAGGGGCCTTGAGGACTGAAGCTTTCTTT.

This chain links TRBV15 with TRBJ2-7, with D possibly matching TRBD1 (6 bases). The V end was cut by 0 bases, the J end by 3 bases, with 12 bases between. Germline CDR1 and CDR2: LNHNV and YYDKDF (reference sequence). The CDR3 runs 15 residues. The CDR3 reads CATSRDSAGDYEQYF. CDR3 bases: TGTGCCACCAGCAGAGATTCGGCAGGGGACTACGAGCAGTACTTC. The entire variable domain, with the rest obtained from reference TRBV15 and TRBJ2-7, is as follows: DAMVIQNPRYQVTQFGKPVTLSCSQTLNHNVMYWYQQKSSQAPKLLFHYYDKDFNNEADTPDNFQSRRPNTSFCFLDIRSPGLGDTAMYLCATSRDSAGDYEQYFGPGTRLTVT.

This chain uses TRBV30 with TRBJ2-3, with D perhaps TRBD1 or TRBD2 (6 bases each). V was cut by 5 bases and J by 4 bases, with 13 bases left in between. CDR1 GTSNPN and CDR2 SVGIG come from the germline V gene (reference sequence). The CDR3 loop spans 13 amino acids. CDR3 amino acids: CAWVVGGSDTQYF. CDR3 DNA: TGTGCCTGGGTGGTCGGGGGCTCAGATACGCAGTATTTT.

V usage is TRBV9 and J usage is TRBJ2-3, with 12 bases matching TRBD2. The CDR3 is made up of 17 amino acids. Germline CDR1 is SGDLS and CDR2 is YYNGEE. V lost 4 bases, J lost 9 bases, and 15 bases stayed unmatched. CDR3 sequence reads: CASSTGTSGFSTRTQYF. The CDR3 region has the DNA TGTGCCAGCAGCACCGGGACTAGCGGGTTTAGCACAAGAACGCAGTATTTT.

V gene TRBV27 combines with J gene TRBJ2-7; the match to TRBD1 covers 10 bases. CDR3 length: 15 amino acids. V lost 5 bases and J lost 0; bases outside the gene matches: 4. Germline CDR1 reads MNHEY; CDR2 reads SMNVEV (reference sequence). CDR3 protein: CASSIRTGGSYEQYV. The CDR3 DNA sequence: TGTGCCAGCAGTATTCGGACAGGGGGCTCCTACGAGCAGTACGTC.

The rearrangement uses TRBV5-6 and TRBJ1-1; D remains ambiguous. CDR3 length: 14 amino acids. Germline CDR1 is SGHDT and CDR2 is YYEEEE. The V gene lost 4 bases and the J gene lost 4 bases, with 14 bases spanning the gap. The CDR3 here is CASSLDIGGTEAFF. In nucleotides, the CDR3 is TGTGCCAGCAGCCTAGACATCGGTGGCACTGAAGCTTTCTTT.

The J gene is TRBJ2-3, the V gene TRBV20-1; TRBD2 might be the D (5 bases). From germline, CDR1 is DFQATT and CDR2 SNEGSKA (reference sequence). The CDR3 has 11 residues. V lost 7 bases and J 5 bases, leaving 10 bases between the germline ends. CDR3 in amino acids: CSVRVRDTQYF. CDR3 nucleotides: TGCAGTGTGAGGGTCCGAGATACGCAGTATTTT.

The chain uses TRBV30 and TRBJ2-5; the D gene could be TRBD1 or TRBD2 (5 bases each). CDR1 and CDR2 (germline): GTSNPN, SVGIG (reference sequence). This CDR3 has 14 amino acids. V was clipped by 1 base and J by 4 bases, with 13 bases between them. The CDR3 DNA reads as TGTGCCTGGAGTGAATGGGCAGGGACAGAGACCCAGTACTTC. Translated: CAWSEWAGTETQYF.

V gene TRBV11-2 combines with J gene TRBJ2-4; a weak D match, TRBD1 (5 bases). Trimming shortened V by 5 bases and J by 12 bases, and 20 bases separated the two germline ends. Germline V gene sequence: CDR1 SGHAT, CDR2 FQNNGV. The CDR3 has 14 residues. The CDR3 DNA is TGTGCCAGCAGCGGGTACAGGTCCCTTCCCGGTCAGTACTTC. Translating it yields CASSGYRSLPGQYF.

The chain has TRBV6-2 or TRBV6-3 and TRBJ1-1, with a possible D match to TRBD1 (5 bases). Germline V gene sequence: CDR1 MNHEY, CDR2 SVGEGT. V was cut by 4 bases and J by 0 bases, with 21 bases left in between. The CDR3 covers 18 residues. In DNA, the CDR3 is TGTGCCAGCAGTTTACCTTGGGGCACCCACAGAGTGAACACTGAAGCTTTCTTT. This gives the protein CASSLPWGTHRVNTEAFF.

This CDR3 reads CASRGAGTGGVGYTF. The CDR3, as DNA: TGTGCCAGCAGGGGCGCCGGGACAGGGGGAGTTGGCTACACCTTC. The chain couples TRBV2 to TRBJ1-2; the match to TRBD1 covers 11 bases. V trimming: 6 bases; J trimming: 7 bases; junction bases outside the gene matches: 10. CDR1 and CDR2 from the germline V gene are SNHLY and FYNNEI. CDR3 length: 15 amino acids.

The chain combines TRBV3-1 (or the pseudogene TRBV3-2) with TRBJ1-4; the D is unclear. The CDR3 sequence is 12 residues long. Germline loops: CDR1 LGHDT, CDR2 YNNKEL (reference sequence). Trimming took off 6 bases at V and 4 bases at J, with 6 bases between the two ends. Written as DNA, the CDR3 is TGTGCCAGCAGGGCATTTAATGAAAAACTGTTTTTT. Protein product: CASRAFNEKLFF.

The J gene is TRBJ2-3, the V gene TRBV5-4; TRBD2 matches at 8 bases. The CDR3 extends over 16 amino acids. Per germline, CDR1 SGHNT and CDR2 YYREEE (reference sequence). V shed 0 bases, J shed 5 bases, and the junction held 8 bases outside the gene matches. CDR3 DNA sequence: TGTGCCAGCAGCTTGGCAGCGGGGGACGTTAGAGATACGCAGTATTTT. Protein sequence: CASSLAAGDVRDTQYF. Complete variable domain (other parts from reference TRBV5-4 and TRBJ2-3): ETGVTQSPTHLIKTRGQQVTLRCSSQSGHNTVSWYQQALGQGPQFIFQYYREEENGRGNFPPRFSGLQFPNYSSELNVNALELDDSALYLCASSLAAGDVRDTQYFGPGTRLTVL.

The genes are TRBV3-1 (or the pseudogene TRBV3-2) and TRBJ2-7; D is possibly TRBD2 (6 bases). Germline CDR1 and CDR2: LGHDT and YNNKEL (reference sequence). Trimming cost V 1 base and J 3 bases, with 13 bases left between them. The CDR3 has 15 residues. CDR3 residues: CASSQGGGILYEQYF. The CDR3 DNA reads as TGTGCCAGCAGCCAAGGAGGAGGGATCCTCTACGAGCAGTACTTC.

This clone occurred once. The rearrangement links TRBV7-9 to TRBJ1-6, with 9 bases matching TRBD1. V lost 4 bases to trimming and J lost 4 bases; unmatched junction nucleotides: 2. This CDR3 has 15 amino acids. CDR1 is SEHNR and CDR2 is FQNEAQ in the germline V gene (reference sequence). CDR3 sequence reads: CASSSGQGYNSPLHF. In DNA form, the CDR3 reads TGTGCCAGCAGCTCGGGACAGGGATATAATTCACCCCTCCACTTT.

The chain couples TRBV7-9 to TRBJ1-5; 7 bases align to TRBD1. The length of the CDR3 is 15 residues. Losses at the gene ends were 0 bases for V and 3 bases for J; bases not matched to a gene: 2. Germline lookup yields CDR1 SEHNR and CDR2 FQNEAQ (reference sequence). CDR3 in amino acids: CASSLAGGVNQPQHF. The CDR3 region has the DNA TGTGCCAGCAGCTTAGCAGGGGGCGTCAATCAGCCCCAGCATTTT.

The chain recombines TRBV19 with TRBJ2-1; 14 bases match TRBD2. The junction had 7 bases not matched to a gene; V was cut back by 4 bases and J by 2 bases. Germline loops: CDR1 LNHDA, CDR2 SQIVND (reference sequence). CDR3 length equals 18 residues. CDR3 DNA: TGTGCCAGTAGTAGTGGGACTAGCGGGAGCTTCCCCTACAATGAGCAGTTCTTC. It yields the protein CASSSGTSGSFPYNEQFF.

V usage is TRBV28 and J usage is TRBJ1-1; D is unclear. CDR3 size: 14 residues. The germline V gene has CDR1 MDHEN and CDR2 SYDVKM. V shed 8 bases and J shed 4 bases, with 17 bases lying between them. The CDR3 nucleotides are TGTGCCAGCTGTCAATCGGTTTCCAGCACTGAAGCTTTCTTT. This translates into CASCQSVSSTEAFF.

V is TRBV7-8 and J is TRBJ1-2; a possible D gene is TRBD1 (5 bases). V was shortened by 6 bases and J by 4 bases, with 12 bases between the two germline ends. Germline values: CDR1 SGHVS, CDR2 FQNEAQ. CDR3 length: 13 amino acids. CDR3 residues: CASSWGSSYGYTF. CDR3 bases: TGTGCCAGCAGTTGGGGCAGTAGCTATGGCTACACCTTC.

This rearrangement joins TRBV6-5 to TRBJ1-3; 9 positions match TRBD1. The CDR3 length is 15 residues. The trim removed 6 bases at V and 8 bases at J, leaving 11 bases unmatched. Germline-derived CDR1 and CDR2 are MNHEY and SVGAGI. Written as DNA, the CDR3 is TGTGCCAGCAGCGGACCCGGGACAGGGCTCCACACCATATATTTT. It encodes CASSGPGTGLHTIYF.

V is TRBV7-8 and J is TRBJ1-6, with TRBD1 identical over 7 bases. The CDR3 consists of 15 residues. Germline-derived CDR1 and CDR2 are SGHVS and FQNEAQ. V lost 6 bases, J lost 1 base, and 3 bases stayed unmatched. The CDR3 bases are TGTGCCAGCAGGTCACAGGGGTCCTATAATTCACCCCTCCACTTT. Translating gives CASRSQGSYNSPLHF.

The gene calls are TRBV6-5 and TRBJ1-6; D perhaps matches TRBD1 (5 bases). Germline V lookup: CDR1 MNHEY, CDR2 SVGAGI. The CDR3 totals 14 residues. Trimming pared 7 bases from V and 9 bases from J, leaving 16 bases between. The CDR3 DNA is TGTGCCAGCACAATAGGACAAGAGGGTTCACCCCTCCACTTT. As protein: CASTIGQEGSPLHF.

The J gene is TRBJ2-3, the V gene TRBV28; D remains unclear. V lost 7 bases and J 2 bases, leaving 7 bases between the germline ends. Germline-derived CDR1 and CDR2 are MDHEN and SYDVKM. The CDR3 covers 12 residues. CDR3 sequence: CASKSDTDTQYF. In DNA form, the CDR3 reads TGTGCCAGCAAGTCAGACACAGATACGCAGTATTTT.